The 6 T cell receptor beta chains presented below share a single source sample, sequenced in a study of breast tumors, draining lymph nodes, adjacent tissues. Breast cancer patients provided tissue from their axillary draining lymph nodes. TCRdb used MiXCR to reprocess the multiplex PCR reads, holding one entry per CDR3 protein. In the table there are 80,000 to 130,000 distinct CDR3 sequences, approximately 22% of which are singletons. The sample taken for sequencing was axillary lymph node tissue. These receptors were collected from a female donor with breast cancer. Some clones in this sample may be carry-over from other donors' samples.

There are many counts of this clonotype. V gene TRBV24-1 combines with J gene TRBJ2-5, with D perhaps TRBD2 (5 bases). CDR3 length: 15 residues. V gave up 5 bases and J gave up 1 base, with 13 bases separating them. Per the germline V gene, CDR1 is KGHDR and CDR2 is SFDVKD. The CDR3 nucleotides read TGTGCCACCAGTGTTACGCGAGGGATCCAAGAGACCCAGTACTTC. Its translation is CATSVTRGIQETQYF.

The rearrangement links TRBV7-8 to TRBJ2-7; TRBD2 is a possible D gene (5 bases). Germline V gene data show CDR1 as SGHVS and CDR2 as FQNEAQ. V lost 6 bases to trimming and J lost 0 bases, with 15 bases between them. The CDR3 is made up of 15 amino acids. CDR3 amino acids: CASSRPGSPSYEQYF. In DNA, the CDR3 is TGTGCCAGCAGTCGTCCGGGGAGTCCCTCCTACGAGCAGTACTTC.

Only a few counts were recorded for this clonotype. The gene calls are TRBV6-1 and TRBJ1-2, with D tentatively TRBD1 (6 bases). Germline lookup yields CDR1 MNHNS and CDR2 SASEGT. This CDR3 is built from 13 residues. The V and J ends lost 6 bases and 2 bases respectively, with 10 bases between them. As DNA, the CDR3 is TGTGCCAGCAGGACGACAGGAAACTATGGCTACACCTTC. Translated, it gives CASRTTGNYGYTF.

CDR3 sequence: CATGVGLIPFF. CDR3 DNA sequence: TGTGCCACCGGCGTGGGTTTGATACCTTTCTTT. This chain uses TRBV19 with TRBJ1-1, with no clear D. The germline gives CDR1 LNHDA, CDR2 SQIVND (reference sequence). V was clipped by 10 bases and J by 12 bases, with 18 bases between them. The CDR3 extends over 11 amino acids.

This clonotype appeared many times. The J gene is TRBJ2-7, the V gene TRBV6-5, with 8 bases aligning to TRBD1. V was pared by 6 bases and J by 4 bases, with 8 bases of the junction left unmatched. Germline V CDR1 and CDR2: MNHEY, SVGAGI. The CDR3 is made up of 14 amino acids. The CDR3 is CASRHRGKSYEQYF. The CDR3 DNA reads TGTGCCAGCAGGCACAGGGGGAAGTCGTACGAGCAGTACTTC.

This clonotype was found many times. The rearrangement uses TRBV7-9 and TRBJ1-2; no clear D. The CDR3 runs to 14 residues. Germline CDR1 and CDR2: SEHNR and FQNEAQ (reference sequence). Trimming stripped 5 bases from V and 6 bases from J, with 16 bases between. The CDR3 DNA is TGTGCCAGCAGCCGTCAGGTGGGAGGGAATGGCTACACCTTC. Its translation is CASSRQVGGNGYTF.